One and the same sample provided the 23 T cell receptor beta chains below, sequenced in a study of quantifying T cell responses using KT2 cells. About the research overall: cDNA was made from DNase-treated RNA using alpha and beta constant primers.

The cDNA 3' end received a ligated oligonucleotide with a UMI. First-round PCR used three to five cycles and beta primers RC1.1 and RC1.2 covering TRBC1 and TRBC2. TCRdb itself ran the UMI-ligation and nested PCR reads through MiXCR, one entry per CDR3 protein. The sample records just under 50,000 distinct CDR3 sequences, roughly 11% being singletons. Source material: PBMCs spiked with cells of the T cell clone KT2. These receptors all come from a human donor.

The chain employs TRBV6-6 and TRBJ2-7, with D possibly called TRBD1 or TRBD2 (6 bases each). This CDR3 is built from 13 residues. The germline V gene encodes CDR1 MNHNY and CDR2 SVGAGI (reference sequence). V was trimmed by 3 bases and J by 7 bases, leaving 13 bases between them. CDR3 bases: TGTGCCAGCAGTTATAAGGGGGGCGGGGAGCAGTACTTC. Amino acid sequence: CASSYKGGGEQYF.

The chain uses TRBV30 and TRBJ2-2; no clear D. Germline assignment: CDR1 GTSNPN and CDR2 SVGIG (reference sequence). This CDR3 contains 16 residues. Deletions cut 5 bases from V and 0 bases from J, with 16 bases between. The CDR3 sequence: CAWVKEAATNTGELFF. CDR3 DNA: TGTGCCTGGGTTAAAGAGGCAGCGACGAACACCGGGGAGCTGTTTTTT. Full variable domain (missing parts from reference TRBV30 and TRBJ2-2): SQTIHQWPATLVQPVGSPLSLECTVEGTSNPNLYWYRQAAGRGLQLLFYSVGIGQISSEVPQNLSASRPQDRQFILSSKKLLLSDSGFYLCAWVKEAATNTGELFFGEGSRLTVL.

CDR3 sequence reads: CSVEGGSYGYTF. The DNA of the CDR3 is TGCAGCGTTGAGGGAGGGAGCTATGGCTACACCTTC. The gene calls are TRBV29-1 and TRBJ1-2; D not certain. Germline V CDR1 and CDR2: SQVTM, ANQGSEA. Trimming took off 3 bases at V and 4 bases at J, with 9 bases between the two ends. This CDR3 region has 12 residues. The full variable domain, rest sourced from reference TRBV29-1 and TRBJ1-2, is SAVISQKPSRDICQRGTSLTIQCQVDSQVTMMFWYRQQPGQSLTLIATANQGSEATYESGFVIDKFPISRPNLTFSTLTVSNMSPEDSSIYLCSVEGGSYGYTFGSGTRLTVV.

There are a few counts of this clonotype. The CDR3 region has the DNA TGTGCCAGCAGTTTCCAGACACGTCCCAGCAGTGAAGCTTTCTTT. Translation gives CASSFQTRPSSEAFF. V is TRBV6-5 and J is TRBJ1-1; D unresolved. The CDR3 has 15 amino acids. Germline CDR1 MNHEY, CDR2 SVGAGI. The V end lost 4 bases, the J end lost 7 bases, and 19 bases lay between the germline ends.

Ten or more counts support this clonotype. The chain employs TRBV21-1 and TRBJ1-1; whether TRBD1, the table's D call, matches the DNA was not checked. TRBV21-1 has pseudogene status. This CDR3 has 13 amino acids. CDR3 DNA sequence: TGTGCCAGCAGCGGTCAGGGGAGGACTGAAGCTTTCTTT. Protein: CASSGQGRTEAFF.

This clonotype was observed at least ten times. The rearrangement joins TRBV4-3 to TRBJ2-7, with TRBD2 matching over 11 bases. Germline V lookup: CDR1 LGHNA, CDR2 YSLEER. Trimming at V came to 1 base and at J to 7 bases, leaving 6 bases not matched to a gene. CDR3 length: 15 amino acids. CDR3 sequence: CASSQAAVAGGEQYF. Written as DNA, the CDR3 is TGCGCCAGCAGCCAAGCTGCAGTAGCGGGAGGGGAGCAGTACTTC.

This clonotype was detected only a few times. V is TRBV7-8 and J is TRBJ1-6, with 8 nucleotides matching TRBD1. Germline CDR1 is SGHVS and CDR2 is FQNEAQ. The ends lost 8 bases at V and 7 bases at J; junction bases unmatched: 4. CDR3 length: 13 residues. CDR3 loop: CASLGQGNSPLHF. The CDR3 DNA reads as TGTGCCAGCCTCGGACAGGGAAATTCACCCCTCCACTTT.

This clonotype was counted between two and nine times. This chain joins TRBV13 and TRBJ2-3; D is unresolved. Germline V gives CDR1 PRHDT, CDR2 FYEKMQ (reference sequence). Trimming cost V 3 bases and J 5 bases, with 9 bases left between them. The CDR3 is 13 residues long. The CDR3 loop reads CASSLRVRDTQYF. DNA for the CDR3: TGTGCCAGCAGCTTGAGAGTCAGAGATACGCAGTATTTT.

The J gene is TRBJ2-1, the V gene TRBV3-1; 8 nucleotides match TRBD1. The germline V gene has CDR1 LGHDT and CDR2 YNNKEL (reference sequence). This CDR3 spans 15 amino acids. V lost 4 bases to trimming and J lost 4 bases; unmatched junction nucleotides: 6. As DNA, the CDR3 is TGTGCCAGCAGCCCGCAGGGGGCACGGTACAATGAGCAGTTCTTC. Translated: CASSPQGARYNEQFF.

Regarding this clonotype: A read error may be the cause here, since a much bigger clone is one base away. The chain joins TRBV20-1 to TRBJ2-1, with TRBD1 identical over 8 bases. The V segment lost 3 bases and the J segment 10 bases; nucleotides outside the gene matches: 5. The CDR3 contains 12 residues. Germline CDR1 is DFQATT and CDR2 is SNEGSKA (reference sequence). The CDR3 is CSARTGVGEQFF. Here the CDR3 DNA reads TGCAGTGCTAGGACAGGGGTGGGGGAGCAGTTCTTC.

This clonotype has at least ten counts. The CDR3 loop is CATELSMLAGVFF. The CDR3 coding sequence is TGTGCCACAGAGCTTAGCATGCTAGCGGGGGTGTTCTTC. This chain uses TRBV7-8 with TRBJ2-1; TRBD2 matches at 10 bases. The germline gives CDR1 SGHVS, CDR2 FQNEAQ. CDR3 length: 13 amino acids. V was clipped by 10 bases and J by 15 bases; unmatched bases: 15.

At least ten counts were recorded for this clonotype. The chain couples TRBV27 to TRBJ1-5; D is uncertain. The CDR3 is 14 amino acids. Germline assignment: CDR1 MNHEY and CDR2 SMNVEV (reference sequence). Between the trimmed V and J ends, which lost 4 bases and 0 bases, there was a span of 7 bases. This CDR3 is CASSSYGSNQPQHF. As DNA, the CDR3 is TGTGCCAGCAGTTCGTACGGTAGCAATCAGCCCCAGCATTTT.

This clonotype was counted at least ten times. The chain employs TRBV5-1 and TRBJ2-1; 11 positions agree with TRBD2. Germline CDR1 and CDR2: SGHRS and YFSETQ. This CDR3 comprises 17 residues. With 0 bases clipped from V and 6 bases from J, the junction kept 8 bases outside the gene matches. CDR3 sequence reads: CASSLARRLAGSNEQFF. CDR3 nucleotides: TGCGCCAGCAGCTTGGCCCGTAGACTAGCGGGGTCCAATGAGCAGTTCTTC.

This clonotype was recorded at least ten times. CDR3 nucleotides: TGTGCCAGCAGCCTACTAGTATACGAGCAGTACTTC. Its protein product is CASSLLVYEQYF. The chain has TRBV7-2 and TRBJ2-7; maybe TRBD2 (5 bases). The germline V gene encodes CDR1 SGHTA and CDR2 FQGNSA. The CDR3 spans 12 residues. V lost 5 bases, J lost 4 bases, and 9 bases lay in between.

CDR3 loop: CASSLGGRKETQYF. Written as DNA, the CDR3 is TGCGCCAGCAGCTTGGGAGGCAGAAAAGAGACCCAGTACTTC. The chain links TRBV5-1 to TRBJ2-5; D is uncertain. With 0 bases removed from V and 3 bases from J, the gap between germline ends came to 9 bases. The CDR3 length is 14 residues. CDR1 is SGHRS, CDR2 YFSETQ, per germline.

V and J are TRBV29-1 and TRBJ2-3; TRBD1 or TRBD2 may be the D gene (5 bases each). Per germline, CDR1 SQVTM and CDR2 ANQGSEA. V lost 4 bases to trimming and J lost 1 base, with 12 bases between them. This CDR3 spans 14 amino acids. The CDR3 DNA is TGCAGCGTTGCCGGGGAAGGGGGCACAGATACGCAGTATTTT. As protein: CSVAGEGGTDTQYF.

The V and J genes are TRBV24-1 and TRBJ1-2; D may be TRBD1 (5 bases). This CDR3 is built from 14 residues. Trimming shortened V by 2 bases and J by 6 bases, and 12 bases separated the two germline ends. Per germline, CDR1 KGHDR and CDR2 SFDVKD. DNA of the CDR3: TGTGCCACCAGTGATTCGACAGACGGGGATGGCTACACCTTC. Encoded protein: CATSDSTDGDGYTF.

This clonotype was detected only a few times. The V and J genes are TRBV20-1 and TRBJ2-3; 9 nucleotides match TRBD1. This CDR3 has 14 residues. V lost 5 bases, J lost 4 bases, and 7 bases stayed unmatched. Germline-derived CDR1 and CDR2 are DFQATT and SNEGSKA (reference sequence). Written as DNA, the CDR3 is TGCAGTGCTCTCCGGGACAGGGATGCAGATACGCAGTATTTT. Protein: CSALRDRDADTQYF.

This clonotype has more than one count but fewer than ten. This sequence joins TRBV24-1 and TRBJ2-1; TRBD1 aligns across 9 bases. The germline CDR1 and CDR2 sequences are KGHDR and SFDVKD. There are 16 residues in the CDR3. The V and J ends lost 7 bases and 6 bases, in that order; junction bases with no gene match: 12. CDR3: CATSAFTGGVSNEQFF. The CDR3 region has the DNA TGTGCCACCAGCGCATTTACAGGGGGCGTTTCCAATGAGCAGTTCTTC.

This clonotype was seen many times. The rearrangement uses TRBV7-9 and TRBJ1-1; D is uncertain. CDR1 SEHNR and CDR2 FQNEAQ come from the germline V gene (reference sequence). Trimming left V 1 base short and J 6 bases short, with 9 bases between. This CDR3 has 13 residues. CDR3 DNA sequence: TGTGCCAGCAGCTTAGGAGCGGCGGCTGAAGCTTTCTTT. It encodes CASSLGAAAEAFF.

This clonotype has only a few counts. V is TRBV13 and J is TRBJ2-7; D may be TRBD1 or TRBD2 (5 bases each). V was pared by 1 base and J by 3 bases, with 10 bases between. This CDR3 has 14 residues. Germline assignment: CDR1 PRHDT and CDR2 FYEKMQ (reference sequence). The CDR3 coding sequence is TGTGCCAGCAGCTTAGCTCCGGGGCGCTACGAGCAGTACTTC. This codes for CASSLAPGRYEQYF. The full variable domain, in which reference TRBV13 and TRBJ2-7 provide the parts outside the CDR3, is AAGVIQSPRHLIKEKRETATLKCYPIPRHDTVYWYQQGPGQDPQFLISFYEKMQSDKGSIPDRFSAQQFSDYHSELNMSSLELGDSALYFCASSLAPGRYEQYFGPGTRLTVT.

V is TRBV27 and J is TRBJ2-7; no clear D gene. Trimming removed 3 bases from V and 2 bases from J, with 8 bases in between. Germline V gene lookup returns CDR1 MNHEY and CDR2 SMNVEV (reference sequence). The CDR3 is 13 residues long. The CDR3 loop is CASSFRATYEQYF. As DNA, the CDR3 is TGTGCCAGCAGTTTCCGGGCAACCTACGAGCAGTACTTC.

This clonotype was detected only a few times. J is TRBJ2-7 and V is TRBV6-6; 7 positions agree with TRBD1. Trimming at V came to 0 bases and at J to 6 bases, leaving 8 bases not matched to a gene. The length of the CDR3 is 15 residues. CDR1 and CDR2 (germline): MNHNY, SVGAGI (reference sequence). CDR3 sequence (DNA): TGTGCCAGCAGTTACTCTAGCGCGCAGGGGGTCGAGCAGTACTTC. The encoded protein is CASSYSSAQGVEQYF.